This entry concerns a single T cell receptor (beta chain). CDR1 is SGDLS and CDR2 is YYNGEE in the germline V gene. The CDR3 is 13 residues long. V dropped 4 bases and J dropped 0 bases, with 7 bases sitting between them. Time point here: acute HCV infection, within 168 days of estimated infection date. Sequencing of hepatitis C virus-specific cells was done ex vivo rather than after in vitro expansion. HCV-specific T cells were marked by tetramer with the NS3 1073-1081 peptide. Sequencing used immunoSEQ multiplex PCR; TCRdb keeps in-frame clones, though not all of them. The sample includes 500 to 650 clones, approximately 52% of them seen just once. The sample originates from a study of CD8 T cells in acute hepatitis C reinfection. The study's findings and limits: NS3-1073 specific repertoires were highly diverse across all groups. Only TCRbeta was bulk sequenced, so alphabeta pairing is unknown. Overrepresentation in the naive pool did not explain the preferential TRBV04 and TRBV06 usage seen in all groups.

V usage is TRBV9 and J usage is TRBJ1-1, with no clear D. The sequence was collected from a woman aged 25 to 39 who spontaneously cleared hepatitis C infection. This specimen consisted of HCV NS3-1073 tetramer-sorted CD8+ T cells from PBMCs, obtained during acute infection. Here the CDR3 reads CASSQELNTEAFF. The CDR3 DNA follows: TGTGCCAGCAGCCAAGAGTTGAACACTGAAGCTTTCTTT.